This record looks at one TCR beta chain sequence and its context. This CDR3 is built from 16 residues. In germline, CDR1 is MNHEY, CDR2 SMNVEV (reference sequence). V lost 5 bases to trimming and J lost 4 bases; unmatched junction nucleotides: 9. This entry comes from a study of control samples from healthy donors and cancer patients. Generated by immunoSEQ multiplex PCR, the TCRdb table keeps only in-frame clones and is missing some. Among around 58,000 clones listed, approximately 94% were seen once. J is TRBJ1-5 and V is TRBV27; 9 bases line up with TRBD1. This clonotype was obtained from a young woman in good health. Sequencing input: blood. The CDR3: CASSPGTGKSNQPQHF. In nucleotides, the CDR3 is TGTGCCAGCAGTCCCGGGACAGGGAAGTCGAATCAGCCCCAGCATTTT.